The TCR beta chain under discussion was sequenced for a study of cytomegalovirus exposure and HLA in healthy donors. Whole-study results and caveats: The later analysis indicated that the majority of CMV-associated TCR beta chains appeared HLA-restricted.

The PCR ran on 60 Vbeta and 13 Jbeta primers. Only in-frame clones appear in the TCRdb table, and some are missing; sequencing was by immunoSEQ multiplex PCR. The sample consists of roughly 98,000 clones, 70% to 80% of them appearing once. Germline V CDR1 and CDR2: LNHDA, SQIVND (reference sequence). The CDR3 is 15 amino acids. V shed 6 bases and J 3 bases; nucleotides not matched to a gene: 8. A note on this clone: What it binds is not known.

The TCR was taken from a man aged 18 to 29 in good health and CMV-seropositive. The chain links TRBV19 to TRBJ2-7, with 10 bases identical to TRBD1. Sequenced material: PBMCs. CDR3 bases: TGTGCCAGTAGGAAGGACAGGGGGTCATACTACGAGCAGTACTTC. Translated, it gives CASRKDRGSYYEQYF.